Each of the 15 T cell receptor beta chains below was sequenced from the same sample in a study of T cell responses to AZD1222 COVID-19 vaccine. Only in-frame clones appear in the TCRdb table, and some are missing; sequencing was by immunoSEQ multiplex PCR. This table holds tens of thousands of clones, 80% found once. This material consisted of peripheral blood, taken 28 days after the second AZD1222 dose. These receptors all come from an adult who received the AZD1222 COVID-19 vaccine.

The rearrangement joins TRBV5-6 to TRBJ1-2; weak D call: TRBD1 (5 bases). V was cut by 1 base and J by 0 bases, with 22 bases left in between. From germline, CDR1 is SGHDT and CDR2 YYEEEE. The CDR3 sequence is 19 residues long. The CDR3 DNA sequence: TGTGCCAGCAGCTTGCTCCAGGGAGGAGGGTTGGGTTCTAACTATGGCTACACCTTC. As protein: CASSLLQGGGLGSNYGYTF.

This rearrangement joins TRBV29-1 to TRBJ2-3; D might be TRBD2 (6 bases). The CDR3 runs 14 residues. Germline lookup yields CDR1 SQVTM and CDR2 ANQGSEA. The germline V and J ends were trimmed by 7 bases and 2 bases, with 16 bases remaining between them. Here the CDR3 DNA reads TGCAGCGCCAGGCCGGGGGTATACACAGATACGCAGTATTTT. Protein sequence: CSARPGVYTDTQYF.

This sequence joins TRBV24-1 and TRBJ2-2; perhaps TRBD2 as D (6 bases). Germline CDR1 reads KGHDR; CDR2 reads SFDVKD. The V end was cut by 4 bases, the J end by 4 bases, with 18 bases between. The CDR3 is 17 amino acids. The CDR3 protein is CATSDPFGGDGTGELFF. CDR3 nucleotides: TGTGCCACCAGTGACCCGTTCGGGGGTGACGGCACCGGGGAGCTGTTTTTT.

This chain connects TRBV10-3 to TRBJ1-1; tentatively, D is TRBD1 (6 bases). The CDR3 is 15 amino acids. V was cut by 0 bases and J by 8 bases, with 16 bases left in between. Per the germline V gene, CDR1 is ENHRY and CDR2 is SYGVKD. The CDR3 sequence: CAISESPGGLVEAFF. CDR3 bases: TGTGCCATCAGTGAGTCACCGGGGGGCCTTGTCGAAGCTTTCTTT.

This clone occurred a few times. The genes are TRBV2 and TRBJ2-7; TRBD1 is a possible D gene (7 bases). The CDR3 totals 14 residues. Deletions cut 9 bases from V and 3 bases from J, with 18 bases between. Germline V gene lookup returns CDR1 SNHLY and CDR2 FYNNEI. DNA of the CDR3: TGTGCCAGTGACCCAGGGGGGACGGTCTACGAGCAGTACTTC. The encoded protein is CASDPGGTVYEQYF.

The chain employs TRBV2 and TRBJ1-1; no definite D call. V was clipped by 6 bases and J by 5 bases, with 13 bases between them. Germline CDR1 is SNHLY and CDR2 is FYNNEI. The CDR3 is made up of 13 amino acids. CDR3 protein: CASRPTRETEAFF. The CDR3 DNA reads TGTGCCAGCAGGCCGACGAGGGAAACTGAAGCTTTCTTT.

The V call is TRBV5-1, the J call TRBJ1-4; maybe TRBD1 (5 bases). This CDR3 is 14 amino acids long. Germline V gene sequence: CDR1 SGHRS, CDR2 YFSETQ. V was pared by 1 base and J by 5 bases, with 9 bases between. CDR3 region: CASSLIPGNEKLFF. The CDR3 bases are TGCGCCAGCAGCTTGATACCAGGGAATGAAAAACTGTTTTTT.

The CDR3: CASSTRDSKNEKLFF. The CDR3 coding sequence is TGTGCCAGCAGCACCCGGGACAGTAAAAATGAAAAACTGTTTTTT. The chain couples TRBV5-6 to TRBJ1-4; 7 nucleotides agree with TRBD1. V shed 4 bases, J shed 5 bases, and the junction held 8 bases outside the gene matches. The CDR3 sequence is 15 residues long. Looked up from germline, CDR1 is SGHDT and CDR2 is YYEEEE.

The genes are TRBV28 and TRBJ1-5, with a weak D call TRBD1 (5 bases). This CDR3 is built from 15 residues. The ends were cut back, 5 bases at V and 3 bases at J, with 14 bases in the middle. Germline V CDR1 and CDR2: MDHEN, SYDVKM. CDR3 amino acids: CASSRTLGLNQPQHF. CDR3 in DNA: TGTGCCAGCAGTCGCACACTGGGGCTCAATCAGCCCCAGCATTTT.

The chain carries TRBV28 and TRBJ2-7; D is uncertain. Germline CDR1 and CDR2: MDHEN and SYDVKM. Trimming removed 2 bases from V and 6 bases from J, with 23 bases in between. This CDR3 comprises 17 residues. CDR3 DNA sequence: TGTGCCAGCAGTTTAGGAGCCGGGCAGTGGGGTCTCAGCGAGCAGTACTTC. Encoded protein: CASSLGAGQWGLSEQYF. Full variable domain (remainder filled in from reference TRBV28 and TRBJ2-7): DVKVTQSSRYLVKRTGEKVFLECVQDMDHENMFWYRQDPGLGLRLIYFSYDVKMKEKGDIPEGYSVSREKKERFSLILESASTNQTSMYLCASSLGAGQWGLSEQYFGPGTRLTVT.

DNA of the CDR3: TGTGCCAGCAGCCGACCCCGGACAGGGCAAGAGACCCAGTACTTC. Its translation is CASSRPRTGQETQYF. The chain couples TRBV7-8 to TRBJ2-5; 8 bases align to TRBD1. This CDR3 has 15 residues. Germline V gene lookup returns CDR1 SGHVS and CDR2 FQNEAQ. The V and J ends lost 5 bases and 2 bases, in that order; junction bases with no gene match: 7.

The CDR3 region has the DNA TGTGCCAGCAGTTACTCATGGATGAATGGCTACACCTTC. Amino acid sequence: CASSYSWMNGYTF. The rearrangement joins TRBV6-5 to TRBJ1-2; D unclear. V was clipped by 0 bases and J by 6 bases, with 8 bases between them. The germline gives CDR1 MNHEY, CDR2 SVGAGI. The CDR3 length is 13 residues.

This sequence joins TRBV19 and TRBJ2-2, with D possibly TRBD1 on 6 matching bases. CDR3 length: 15 amino acids. Germline V gives CDR1 LNHDA, CDR2 SQIVND (reference sequence). V was cut by 5 bases and J by 3 bases, with 13 bases left in between. DNA of the CDR3: TGTGCCAGTAGTGTACAGGGTCCGCACACCGGGGAGCTGTTTTTT. It codes for CASSVQGPHTGELFF. The full variable domain, in which reference TRBV19 and TRBJ2-2 provide the parts outside the CDR3, is DGGITQSPKYLFRKEGQNVTLSCEQNLNHDAMYWYRQDPGQGLRLIYYSQIVNDFQKGDIAEGYSVSREKKESFPLTVTSAQKNPTAFYLCASSVQGPHTGELFFGEGSRLTVL.

The gene calls are TRBV19 and TRBJ1-2; 10 bases map to TRBD1. Trimming took 10 bases from V and 9 from J; bases not matched to a gene: 11. Germline CDR1 is LNHDA and CDR2 is SQIVND (reference sequence). This CDR3 is built from 13 residues. The CDR3 loop is CATTSRTGGRYTF. Written as DNA, the CDR3 is TGTGCCACCACTTCGCGGACAGGGGGGCGCTACACCTTC.

The V gene is TRBV6-5, the J gene TRBJ2-7, with D possibly matching TRBD2 (5 bases). Germline loops: CDR1 MNHEY, CDR2 SVGAGI. CDR3 length: 13 residues. V shed 8 bases and J shed 6 bases, with 17 bases lying between them. The DNA of the CDR3 is TGTGCCAGCTCTATCCGGGAAGGGAGCGAGCAGTACTTC. It is translated as CASSIREGSEQYF.